These T cell receptor beta chains were read from a single sample in a study of blood T cell repertoires in COVID-19. Assay: immunoSEQ multiplex PCR; the TCRdb copy retains only in-frame clones and omits some. The data show around 100,000 clones, with 70% to 90% seen just once and less than 2.5% held by the top ten. The source material was peripheral blood. Receptors were obtained from a human donor in a cohort sampled during active COVID-19. CDR3s include the opening cysteine and the closing phenylalanine or tryptophan. D genes are given only for firm matches. Clone size appears in some rows only: once, few, many, or a class for an expanded clone.

TRBJ2-1 TRBV5-1 TRBD2 - CASSAGTSGIRGNEQFF TGCGCCAGCAGCGCCGGGACTAGCGGGATTCGGGGCAATGAGCAGTTCTTC
TRBJ1-4 TRBV5-4 TRBD1 - CASSTRTGEDEKLFF TGTGCCAGCAGCACCCGGACAGGGGAGGATGAAAAACTGTTTTTT
TRBJ2-1 TRBV5-1 - - CASQGRNYNEQFF TGCGCCAGCCAGGGCAGGAACTACAATGAGCAGTTCTTC
TRBJ1-6 TRBV9 TRBD1 - CASSVEGQANSPLHF TGTGCCAGCAGCGTAGAGGGACAGGCAAATTCACCCCTCCACTTT
TRBJ1-2 TRBV29-1 TRBD1 - CSVYRTGRKAYGYTF TGCAGCGTTTACCGGACAGGAAGAAAGGCCTATGGCTACACCTTC
TRBJ1-1 TRBV7-9 - - CASSQDSGDAFF TGTGCCAGCAGCCAAGACTCTGGTGATGCTTTCTTT
TRBJ1-6 TRBV5-1 - - CATADRENSPLHF TGCGCCACCGCGGACAGAGAGAATTCACCCCTCCACTTT
TRBJ2-2 TRBV18 - - CASSPQLGGTGELFF TGTGCCAGCTCACCACAACTAGGGGGAACCGGGGAGCTGTTTTTT
TRBJ2-2 TRBV9 TRBD1 - CASSEDRGTGELFF TGTGCCAGCAGCGAAGACAGGGGCACCGGGGAGCTGTTTTTT
TRBJ1-1 TRBV4-1 - - CASSRAGLGTEAFF TGCGCCAGCAGCCGGGCGGGTTTGGGAACTGAAGCTTTCTTT
TRBJ2-7 TRBV27 TRBD2 once CATRTSGSSEQYF TGTGCCACCCGGACTAGCGGGAGCTCCGAGCAGTACTTC
TRBJ1-2 TRBV12-5 - few CASGYGAGGYGYTF TGTGCTAGTGGTTACGGGGCCGGGGGATATGGCTACACCTTC
TRBJ2-5 TRBV5-1 TRBD1 once CASFDRGTETQYF TGCGCCAGCTTCGACAGGGGGACTGAGACCCAGTACTTC
TRBJ2-7 TRBV28 TRBD1 - CASTSTMARDRPVF TGTGCCAGCACCTCTACCATGGCCCGGGACAGGCCTGTCTTC
TRBJ2-5 TRBV2 - - CASSGEVFQETQYF TGTGCCAGCAGTGGGGAGGTCTTTCAAGAGACCCAGTACTTC
TRBJ1-5 TRBV7-8 - - CASSLDLTGPLSNQPQHF TGTGCCAGCAGCTTAGACCTAACAGGGCCCTTAAGCAATCAGCCCCAGCATTTT
TRBJ1-4 TRBV25-1 - - CASSGTAWFF TGTGCCAGCAGTGGGACAGCTTGGTTTTTT
TRBJ1-2 TRBV7-2 TRBD1 - CASSLVSGGTQGAEGYTF TGTGCCAGCAGCTTAGTATCAGGGGGCACACAGGGGGCGGAGGGCTACACCTTC
TRBJ1-2 TRBV19 TRBD1 - CASSPGGVWVFGYTF TGTGCCAGTAGCCCAGGGGGCGTCTGGGTTTTTGGCTACACCTTC
TRBJ2-7 TRBV25-1 - - CASSELGRREQYF TGTGCCAGCAGTGAATTGGGTCGGAGGGAGCAGTACTTC
TRBJ2-5 TRBV5-4 TRBD2 - CASSRTSGGQETQYF TGTGCCAGCAGCCGGACTAGCGGGGGACAAGAGACCCAGTACTTC
TRBJ1-4 TRBV29-1 - few CSVEPGRGEKLFF TGCAGCGTTGAGCCGGGGAGAGGTGAAAAACTGTTTTTT
TRBJ2-7 TRBV10-3 - - CASTGSLYGQYF TGTGCCTCAACAGGATCTCTGTACGGGCAGTACTTC
TRBJ1-2 TRBV9 - once CASSGRLRYGYTF TGTGCCAGCAGCGGACGACTGCGCTATGGCTACACCTTC
TRBJ1-1 TRBV20-1 - few CSARTGAEAFF TGCAGTGCTAGAACAGGCGCTGAAGCTTTCTTT
TRBJ2-7 TRBV2 TRBD1 - CATTRDRGYEQYF TGTGCCACCACACGGGACAGGGGTTACGAGCAGTACTTC
TRBJ2-3 TRBV2 - - CASSDVGGDTQYF TGTGCCAGCAGTGACGTGGGGGGAGATACGCAGTATTTT
TRBJ1-2 TRBV28 - few CASSGGNYGYTF TGTGCCAGCAGCGGAGGGAACTATGGCTACACCTTC
TRBJ2-3 TRBV24-1 - - CATSDSSFGGSDTQYF TGTGCCACCAGTGATTCTTCGTTTGGCGGGTCAGATACGCAGTATTTT
TRBJ2-1 TRBV28 - - CASSFNYEQFF TGTGCCAGCAGTTTTAACTATGAGCAGTTCTTC
TRBJ2-3 TRBV5-5 TRBD2 - CASSFVAGLTDTQYF TGTGCCAGCAGCTTCGTAGCGGGGCTCACAGATACGCAGTATTTT
TRBJ1-5 TRBV4-1 TRBD1 - CASSQEQGAGQPQHF TGCGCCAGCAGCCAAGAACAGGGGGCGGGTCAGCCCCAGCATTTT
TRBJ2-3 TRBV5-4 TRBD2 - CASSHRTSGGDTQYF TGTGCCAGCAGCCATCGGACTAGCGGGGGGGATACGCAGTATTTT
TRBJ1-2 TRBV6-5 TRBD1 - CASRKLQGADGYTF TGTGCCAGCAGAAAATTACAGGGGGCTGATGGCTACACCTTC
TRBJ1-4 TRBV28 TRBD1 - CASSSPGQGGTLFF TGTGCCAGCAGTTCGCCCGGACAGGGGGGGACACTGTTTTTT
TRBJ2-7 TRBV14 - - CASSQISTRGRGTYEQYF TGTGCCAGCAGCCAAATTAGTACCAGGGGTCGAGGGACCTACGAGCAGTACTTC
TRBJ2-5 TRBV12-3/TRBV12-4 TRBD2 - CASSFGEGETQYF TGTGCCAGCAGTTTCGGGGAGGGAGAGACCCAGTACTTC
TRBJ2-3 TRBV5-4 TRBD2 - CASSSSLAGGDTQYF TGTGCCAGCAGCTCGTCCCTAGCGGGAGGAGATACGCAGTATTTT
TRBJ2-3 TRBV7-7 TRBD2 - CASSFRLAGDSCTDTQYF TGTGCCAGCAGCTTTAGACTAGCGGGGGACTCGTGCACAGATACGCAGTATTTT
TRBJ2-2 TRBV5-1 - - CASSLAVSTGELFF TGCGCCAGCAGCTTGGCGGTGAGCACCGGGGAGCTGTTTTTT
TRBJ2-3 TRBV5-1 TRBD2 - CASSLTGGSQDTQYF TGCGCCAGCAGCTTGACTGGCGGGAGTCAAGATACGCAGTATTTT
TRBJ2-1 TRBV7-3 - few CASSKRGGTGNEQFF TGTGCCAGCAGCAAACGAGGGGGAACAGGCAATGAGCAGTTCTTC
TRBJ1-4 TRBV4-1 - - CASSQDPRVTGEKLFF TGCGCCAGCAGCCAAGATCCCAGGGTTACTGGGGAAAAACTGTTTTTT
TRBJ2-7 TRBV12-2 - - CASRLASTGQHYEQYF TGTGCAAGTCGCTTAGCTTCGACAGGACAACATTACGAGCAGTACTTC